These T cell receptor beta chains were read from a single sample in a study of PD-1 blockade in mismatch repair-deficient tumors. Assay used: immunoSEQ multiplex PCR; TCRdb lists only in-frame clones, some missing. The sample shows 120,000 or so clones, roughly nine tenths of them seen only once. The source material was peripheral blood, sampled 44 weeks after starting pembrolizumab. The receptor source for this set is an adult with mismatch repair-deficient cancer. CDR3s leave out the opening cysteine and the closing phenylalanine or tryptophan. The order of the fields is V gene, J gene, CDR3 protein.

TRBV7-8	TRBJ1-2	ASSLEASNYGYT
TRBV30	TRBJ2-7	AWSLRLGNEQY
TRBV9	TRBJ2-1	ASSPGTTYNEQF
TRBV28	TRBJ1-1	ASSLNFGGGGTEAF
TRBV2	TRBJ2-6	ANNQSPRANVLT
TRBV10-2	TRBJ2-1	ASSESPGLAGNEQF
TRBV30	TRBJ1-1	AFSPGNTEAF
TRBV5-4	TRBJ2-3	ASSLQRSTDTQY
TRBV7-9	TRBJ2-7	ASSPASGRDEQY
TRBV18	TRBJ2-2	ASSLTGFTGELF
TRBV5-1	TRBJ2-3	ASSLEGDSTDTQY
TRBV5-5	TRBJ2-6	ASSLDRAGANVLT
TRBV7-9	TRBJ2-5	ASRFERETQY
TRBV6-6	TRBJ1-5	ASSARVTEQPQH
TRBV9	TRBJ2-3	ASSDGLAGSTDTQY
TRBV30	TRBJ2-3	AWRGVQLGEPDTQY
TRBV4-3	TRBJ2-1	ASSQNQAGAPYNEQF
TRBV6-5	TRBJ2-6	ASSYRASSGANVLT
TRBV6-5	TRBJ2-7	ASSQTSGRGYEQY
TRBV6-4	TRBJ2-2	ASSPEAGAGTGELF
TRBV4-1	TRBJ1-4	ASSQDPGQNEKLF
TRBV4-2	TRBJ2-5	ASSRGGEGFQETQY
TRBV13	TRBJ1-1	ASSLGNTEAF
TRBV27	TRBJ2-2	ASSLRGLAGLVGELF
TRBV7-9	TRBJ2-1	ASSLAIAGGNEQF
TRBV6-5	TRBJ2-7	ASSWTGSTYEQY
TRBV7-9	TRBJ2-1	ASSLRGDSNNEQF
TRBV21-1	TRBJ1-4	ASSKNREKLF
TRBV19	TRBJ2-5	ASSIKATETQY
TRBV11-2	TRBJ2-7	ASSGDSYEQY
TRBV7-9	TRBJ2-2	ASSFKRGRDTGELF
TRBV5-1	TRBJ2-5	ASSFYNSDQETQY
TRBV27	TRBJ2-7	ASSLSSGYEQY
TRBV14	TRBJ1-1	ASSVTMNTEAF
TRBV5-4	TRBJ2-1	ASSLGVVNEQF
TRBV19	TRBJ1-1	ASRQFTEAF
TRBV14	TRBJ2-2	ASSQEGRELF
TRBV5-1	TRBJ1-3	ASRPGDGNTIY
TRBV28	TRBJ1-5	ASSQGDQPQH
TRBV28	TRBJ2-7	ASSGGPRVGYEQY
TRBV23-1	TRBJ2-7	ASPRTGRGRREQY
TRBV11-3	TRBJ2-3	ASSSPPQDTQY
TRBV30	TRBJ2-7	AWSVQSGRTYEQY
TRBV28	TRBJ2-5	ASRVFREAETQY
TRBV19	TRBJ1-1	ASRSGLGEAF
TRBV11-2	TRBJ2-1	ASSPLRNEQF
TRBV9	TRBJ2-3	ASSVVGSGIADTQY
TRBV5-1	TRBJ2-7	ASSFTGSSRYEQY
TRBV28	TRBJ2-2	ASSDPGGLGPTGELF
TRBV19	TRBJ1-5	ASSICQGSPQPQH
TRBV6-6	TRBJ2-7	ASSRAPNEQY
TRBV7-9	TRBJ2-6	ASSLAGTGSPSGANVLT
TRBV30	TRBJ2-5	AYQGAGETQY
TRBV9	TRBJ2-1	ASSYGQGYNEQF
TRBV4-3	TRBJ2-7	ASSQETGGPYEQY
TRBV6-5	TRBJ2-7	ASSRDYEQY